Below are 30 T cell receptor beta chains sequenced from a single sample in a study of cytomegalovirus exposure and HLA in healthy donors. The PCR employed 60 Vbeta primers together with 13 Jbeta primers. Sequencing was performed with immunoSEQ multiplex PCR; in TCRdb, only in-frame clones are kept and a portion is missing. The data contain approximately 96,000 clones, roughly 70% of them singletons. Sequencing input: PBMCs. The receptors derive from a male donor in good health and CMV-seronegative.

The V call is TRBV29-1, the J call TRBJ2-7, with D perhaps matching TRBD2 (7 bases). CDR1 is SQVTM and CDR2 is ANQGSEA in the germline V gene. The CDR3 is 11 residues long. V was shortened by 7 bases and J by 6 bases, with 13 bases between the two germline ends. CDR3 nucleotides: TGCAGCGGGGGGGGACAAGGCGAGCAGTACTTC. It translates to CSGGGQGEQYF.

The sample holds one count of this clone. DNA for the CDR3: TGTGCCAGCAGCCGAGACCGGGACAGGGGAGGGAGCTCCTACAATGAGCAGTTCTTC. It is translated as CASSRDRDRGGSSYNEQFF. The chain couples TRBV21-1 to TRBJ2-1; the table's D call, TRBD1, was not checked against the DNA. TRBV21-1 is deemed a pseudogene. This CDR3 region has 19 residues.

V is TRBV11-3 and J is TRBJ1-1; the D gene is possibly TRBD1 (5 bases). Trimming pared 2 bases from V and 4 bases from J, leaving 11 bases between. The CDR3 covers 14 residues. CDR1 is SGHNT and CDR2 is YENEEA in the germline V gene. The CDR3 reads CASSLSGGVTEAFF. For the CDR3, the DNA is TGTGCCAGCAGCTTATCCGGGGGGGTCACTGAAGCTTTCTTT. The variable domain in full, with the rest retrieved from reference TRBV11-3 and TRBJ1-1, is EAGVVQSPRYKIIEKKQPVAFWCNPISGHNTLYWYLQNLGQGPELLIRYENEEAVDDSQLPKDRFSAERLKGVDSTLKIQPAELGDSAVYLCASSLSGGVTEAFFGQGTRLTVV.

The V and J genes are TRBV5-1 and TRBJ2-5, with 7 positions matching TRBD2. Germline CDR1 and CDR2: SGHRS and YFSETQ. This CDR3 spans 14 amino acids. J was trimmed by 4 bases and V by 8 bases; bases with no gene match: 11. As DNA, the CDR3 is TGCGCCAGTGCTAGGGCGGGAGAGGTAGAGACCCAGTACTTC. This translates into CASARAGEVETQYF.

The CDR3 is CACRGLDNNEQFF. CDR3 DNA sequence: TGTGCCTGCCGGGGACTAGACAACAATGAGCAGTTCTTC. The chain uses TRBV13 and TRBJ2-1; 8 positions agree with TRBD2. Germline CDR1 PRHDT, CDR2 FYEKMQ (reference sequence). V dropped 11 bases and J dropped 5; count of bases not matched to a gene: 8. There are 13 residues in the CDR3.

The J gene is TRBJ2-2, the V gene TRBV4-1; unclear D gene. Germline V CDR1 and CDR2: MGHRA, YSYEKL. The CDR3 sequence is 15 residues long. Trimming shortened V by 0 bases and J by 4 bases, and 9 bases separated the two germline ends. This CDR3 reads CASSQETLLTGELFF. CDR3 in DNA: TGCGCCAGCAGCCAAGAGACACTTCTCACCGGGGAGCTGTTTTTT.

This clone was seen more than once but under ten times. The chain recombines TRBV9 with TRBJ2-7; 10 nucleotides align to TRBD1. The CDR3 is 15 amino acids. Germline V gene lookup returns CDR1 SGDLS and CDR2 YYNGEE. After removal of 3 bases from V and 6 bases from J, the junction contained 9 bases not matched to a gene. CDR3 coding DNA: TGTGCCAGCAGCGCGAGACAGGGGGCGCCTACCGAGCAGTACTTC. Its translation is CASSARQGAPTEQYF. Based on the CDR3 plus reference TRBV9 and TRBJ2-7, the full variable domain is DSGVTQTPKHLITATGQRVTLRCSPRSGDLSVYWYQQSLDQGLQFLIQYYNGEERAKGNILERFSAQQFPDLHSELNLSSLELGDSALYFCASSARQGAPTEQYFGPGTRLTVT.

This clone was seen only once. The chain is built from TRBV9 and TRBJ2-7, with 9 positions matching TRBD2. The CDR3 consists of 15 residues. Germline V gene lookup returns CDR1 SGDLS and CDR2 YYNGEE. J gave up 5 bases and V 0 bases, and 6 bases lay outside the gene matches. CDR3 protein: CASSVGPGLANEQYF. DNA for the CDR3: TGTGCCAGCAGCGTAGGCCCCGGACTAGCGAACGAGCAGTACTTC.

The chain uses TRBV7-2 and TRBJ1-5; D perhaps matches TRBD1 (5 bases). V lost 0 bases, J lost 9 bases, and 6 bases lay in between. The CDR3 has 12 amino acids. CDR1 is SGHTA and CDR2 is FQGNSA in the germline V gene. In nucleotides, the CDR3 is TGTGCCAGCAGCTTAGCGGGGCGGCCCCAGCATTTT. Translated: CASSLAGRPQHF.

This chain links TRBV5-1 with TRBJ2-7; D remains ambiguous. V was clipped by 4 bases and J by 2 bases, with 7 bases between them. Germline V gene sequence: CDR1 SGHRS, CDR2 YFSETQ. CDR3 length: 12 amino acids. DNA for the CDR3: TGCGCCAGCAGCGGCACGACCTACGAGCAGTACTTC. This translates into CASSGTTYEQYF.

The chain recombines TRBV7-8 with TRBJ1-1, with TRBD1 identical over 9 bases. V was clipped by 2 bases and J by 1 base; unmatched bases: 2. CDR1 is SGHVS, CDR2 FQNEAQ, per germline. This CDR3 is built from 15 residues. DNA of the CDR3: TGTGCCAGCAGCTTACCGGGACAGGGGAACACTGAAGCTTTCTTT. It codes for CASSLPGQGNTEAFF.

The CDR3 nucleotides are TGTGCCAGCAGCCGACTAGCGGGAGACACCGGGGAGCTGTTTTTT. Amino acids: CASSRLAGDTGELFF. The chain links TRBV2 to TRBJ2-2, with TRBD2 matching 12 bases. The CDR3 spans 15 residues. V shed 6 bases and J 3 bases; nucleotides not matched to a gene: 2. Per the germline V gene, CDR1 is SNHLY and CDR2 is FYNNEI.

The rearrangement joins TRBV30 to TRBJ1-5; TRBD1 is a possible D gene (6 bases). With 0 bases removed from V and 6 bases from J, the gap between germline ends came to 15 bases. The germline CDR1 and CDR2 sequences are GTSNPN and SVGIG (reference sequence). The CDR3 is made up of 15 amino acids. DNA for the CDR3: TGTGCCTGGAGTGTAATGGGGGCGGGCGGTCAGCCCCAGCATTTT. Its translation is CAWSVMGAGGQPQHF.

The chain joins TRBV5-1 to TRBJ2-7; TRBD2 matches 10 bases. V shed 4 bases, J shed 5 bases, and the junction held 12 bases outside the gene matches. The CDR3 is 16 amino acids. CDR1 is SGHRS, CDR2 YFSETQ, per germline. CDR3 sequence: CASSRGFGTSVDEQYF. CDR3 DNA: TGCGCCAGCAGCCGGGGGTTCGGGACTAGCGTCGACGAGCAGTACTTC.

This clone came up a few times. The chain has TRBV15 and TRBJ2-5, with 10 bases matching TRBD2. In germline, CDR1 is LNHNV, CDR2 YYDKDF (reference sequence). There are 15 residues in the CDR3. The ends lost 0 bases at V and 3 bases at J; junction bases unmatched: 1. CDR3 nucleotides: TGTGCCACCAGCAGAGACCTAGCGGGAGAAGAGACCCAGTACTTC. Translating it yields CATSRDLAGEETQYF.

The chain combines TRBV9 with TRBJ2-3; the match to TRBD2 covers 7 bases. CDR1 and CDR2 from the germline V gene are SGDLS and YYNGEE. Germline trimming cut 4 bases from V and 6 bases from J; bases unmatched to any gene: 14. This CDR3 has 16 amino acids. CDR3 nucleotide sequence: TGTGCCAGCAGCTCACGTGGGGGGGGTAAGGTGGATACGCAGTATTTT. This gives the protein CASSSRGGGKVDTQYF.

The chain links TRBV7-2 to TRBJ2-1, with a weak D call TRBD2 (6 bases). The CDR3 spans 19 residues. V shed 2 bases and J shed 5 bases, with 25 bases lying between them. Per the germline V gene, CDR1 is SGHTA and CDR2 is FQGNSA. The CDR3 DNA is TGTGCCAGCAGCTTACAATTCGGGAGTCCTGGACACCTTAACAATGAGCAGTTCTTC. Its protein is CASSLQFGSPGHLNNEQFF.

In nucleotides, the CDR3 is TGCGCCAGCAGCTTGGCGACTAGCGGCCACCGCGAGGATACGCAGTATTTT. Its translation is CASSLATSGHREDTQYF. This chain uses TRBV5-1 with TRBJ2-3; the match to TRBD2 covers 9 bases. Germline V gives CDR1 SGHRS, CDR2 YFSETQ. V shed 0 bases, J shed 6 bases, and the junction held 11 bases outside the gene matches. This CDR3 comprises 17 residues.

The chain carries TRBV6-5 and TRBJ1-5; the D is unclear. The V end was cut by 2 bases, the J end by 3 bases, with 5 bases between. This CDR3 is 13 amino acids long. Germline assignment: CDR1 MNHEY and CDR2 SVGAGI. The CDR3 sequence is CASSYGLNQPQHF. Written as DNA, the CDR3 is TGTGCCAGCAGTTACGGGCTCAATCAGCCCCAGCATTTT.

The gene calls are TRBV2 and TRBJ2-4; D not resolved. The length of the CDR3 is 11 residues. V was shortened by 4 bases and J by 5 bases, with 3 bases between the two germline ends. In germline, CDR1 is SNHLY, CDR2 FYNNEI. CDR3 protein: CASSGQNIQYF. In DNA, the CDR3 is TGTGCCAGCAGTGGGCAAAACATTCAGTACTTC.

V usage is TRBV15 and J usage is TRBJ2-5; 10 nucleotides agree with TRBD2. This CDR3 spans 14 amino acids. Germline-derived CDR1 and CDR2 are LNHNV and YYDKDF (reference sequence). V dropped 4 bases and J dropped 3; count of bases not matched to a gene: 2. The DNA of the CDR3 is TGTGCCACCAGCAAAGGACTAGCGGAAGAGACCCAGTACTTC. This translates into CATSKGLAEETQYF.

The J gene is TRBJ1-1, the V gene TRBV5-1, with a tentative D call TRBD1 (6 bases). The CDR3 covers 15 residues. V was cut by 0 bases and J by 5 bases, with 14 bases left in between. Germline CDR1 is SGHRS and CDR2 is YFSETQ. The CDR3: CASSLASGQGTEAFF. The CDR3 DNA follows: TGCGCCAGCAGCTTGGCGTCGGGCCAGGGGACTGAAGCTTTCTTT.

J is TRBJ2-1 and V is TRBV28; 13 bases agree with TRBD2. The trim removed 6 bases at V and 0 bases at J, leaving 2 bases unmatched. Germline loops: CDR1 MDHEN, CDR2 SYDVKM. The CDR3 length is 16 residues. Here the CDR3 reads CASRWTSGSSYNEQFF. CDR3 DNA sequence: TGTGCCAGCAGATGGACTAGCGGGAGCTCCTACAATGAGCAGTTCTTC.

The CDR3 loop is CASSSTGLSTEAFF. The CDR3 region has the DNA TGTGCCAGCAGCTCGACAGGGCTGAGCACTGAAGCTTTCTTT. The rearrangement joins TRBV5-4 to TRBJ1-1; 7 nucleotides match TRBD1. The germline V gene has CDR1 SGHNT and CDR2 YYREEE (reference sequence). Losses at the gene ends were 3 bases for V and 4 bases for J; bases not matched to a gene: 6. The length of the CDR3 is 14 residues.

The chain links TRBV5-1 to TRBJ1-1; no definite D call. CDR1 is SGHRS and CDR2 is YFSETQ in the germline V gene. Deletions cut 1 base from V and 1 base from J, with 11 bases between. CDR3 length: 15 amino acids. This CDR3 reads CASSLPAAKNTEAFF. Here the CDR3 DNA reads TGCGCCAGCAGCTTGCCAGCAGCGAAGAACACTGAAGCTTTCTTT. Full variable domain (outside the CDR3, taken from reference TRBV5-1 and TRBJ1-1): KAGVTQTPRYLIKTRGQQVTLSCSPISGHRSVSWYQQTPGQGLQFLFEYFSETQRNKGNFPGRFSGRQFSNSRSEMNVSTLELGDSALYLCASSLPAAKNTEAFFGQGTRLTVV.

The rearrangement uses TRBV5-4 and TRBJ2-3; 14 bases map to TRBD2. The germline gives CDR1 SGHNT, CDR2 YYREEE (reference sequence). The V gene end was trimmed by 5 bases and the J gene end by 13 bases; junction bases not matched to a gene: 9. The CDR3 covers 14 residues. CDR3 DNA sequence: TGTGCCAGCAGTTCCGGGACTAGCGGGAGTAGAGAGTATTTT. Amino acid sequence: CASSSGTSGSREYF.

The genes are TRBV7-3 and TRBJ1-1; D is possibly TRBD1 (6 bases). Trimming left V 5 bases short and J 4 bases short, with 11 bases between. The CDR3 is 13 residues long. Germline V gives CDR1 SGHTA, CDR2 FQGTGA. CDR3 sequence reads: CASSLGGPTEAFF. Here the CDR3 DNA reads TGTGCCAGCAGCCTAGGGGGACCCACTGAAGCTTTCTTT. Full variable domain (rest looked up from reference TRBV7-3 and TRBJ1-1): GAGVSQTPSNKVTEKGKYVELRCDPISGHTALYWYRQSLGQGPEFLIYFQGTGAADDSGLPNDRFFAVRPEGSVSTLKIQRTERGDSAVYLCASSLGGPTEAFFGQGTRLTVV.

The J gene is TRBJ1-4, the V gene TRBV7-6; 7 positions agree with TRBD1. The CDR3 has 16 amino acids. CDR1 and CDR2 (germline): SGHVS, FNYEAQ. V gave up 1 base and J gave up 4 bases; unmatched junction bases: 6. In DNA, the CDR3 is TGTGCCAGCAGCTTAGAAGCCGGACAGGTTAATGAAAAACTGTTTTTT. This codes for CASSLEAGQVNEKLFF.

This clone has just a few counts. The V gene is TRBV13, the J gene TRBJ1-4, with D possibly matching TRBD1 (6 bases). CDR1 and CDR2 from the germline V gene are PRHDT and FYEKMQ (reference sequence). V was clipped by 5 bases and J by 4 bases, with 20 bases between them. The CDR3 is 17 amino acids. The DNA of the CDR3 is TGTGCCAGCAGCCCAGTCGTTATGGGCAGGGGTAATGAAAAACTGTTTTTT. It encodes CASSPVVMGRGNEKLFF.

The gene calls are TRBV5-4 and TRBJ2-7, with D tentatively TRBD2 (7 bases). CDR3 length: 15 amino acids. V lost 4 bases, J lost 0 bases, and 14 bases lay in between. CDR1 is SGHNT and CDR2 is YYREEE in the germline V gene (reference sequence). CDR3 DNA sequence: TGTGCCAGCAGCACTAGGGGGGGCAGCTCCTACGAGCAGTACTTC. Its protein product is CASSTRGGSSYEQYF.